Below are 2 T cell receptor beta chains sequenced from a single sample in a study of T cells expressing NK-cell markers. No DNA is given; TCRdb re-called the 5' RACE reads and lists each CDR3 protein once. Recorded for this sample: about 150,000 distinct CDR3 sequences. The material sequenced was blood T cells: a sorted CD56 or NKG2C T cell subset, CD4+ or CD8+ T cells, or bulk PBMC T cells (not recorded which). These receptor sequences come from a man aged 18 to 70 in good health.

The V and J genes are TRBV30 and TRBJ2-6; no DNA is available, so the TRBD1 call from TCRdb remains unchecked. Germline CDR1 reads GTSNPN; CDR2 reads SVGIG (reference sequence). The CDR3 length is 14 residues. This CDR3 reads CAWSLGVGANVLTF.

V gene TRBV13 combines with J gene TRBJ2-5; TCRdb calls TRBD2, which cannot be checked without DNA. This CDR3 spans 14 amino acids. In germline, CDR1 is PRHDT, CDR2 FYEKMQ (reference sequence). CDR3 sequence: CASSRLAGQETQYF.